The rows below give T cell receptor beta chains drawn from one sample of a study of blood T cell repertoires in COVID-19. The assay was immunoSEQ multiplex PCR, and TCRdb's table has in-frame clones only and misses some. The sample has 150,000 or so clones, about 85% seen once. Sequences were obtained from peripheral blood. These receptors all stem from a man aged 60 to 75 with acute or convalescent COVID-19. Each CDR3 is given with its conserved first and last residue. Each record gives: clone size, V gene, J gene, D gene, CDR3 DNA, CDR3 protein. A D gene is named only where the DNA matches it firmly. Where a row states a size, it is once, few, many or the class of an expanded clone; other rows omit it.

.	TRBV7-6	TRBJ2-5	.	TGTGCCAGCAGCTTAGTGCAGGGGATTGGAGAGACCCAGTACTTC	CASSLVQGIGETQYF
.	TRBV18	TRBJ1-1	.	TGTGCCAGCTCAAGAGCCGGCGGGAACACTGAAGCTTTCTTT	CASSRAGGNTEAFF
.	TRBV18	TRBJ1-2	.	TGTGCCAGCTCACCTTGGACAGAGGTGGATGGCTACACCTTC	CASSPWTEVDGYTF
.	TRBV11-2	TRBJ1-1	TRBD1	TGTGCCAGCAGCTTAGATCGGGACAGCCAAGGTTTCTTT	CASSLDRDSQGFF
.	TRBV6-5	TRBJ2-1	TRBD1	TGTGCCAGCAGCCTCACAGGGGGCGCCGACAATGAGCAGTTCTTC	CASSLTGGADNEQFF
once	TRBV27	TRBJ1-1	.	TGTGCCAGCAGTTGGACTGCGAACACTGAAGCTTTCTTT	CASSWTANTEAFF
.	TRBV20-1	TRBJ2-3	.	TGCAGTGCTGCGTCAGATACGCAGTATTTT	CSAASDTQYF
once	TRBV14	TRBJ1-1	.	TGTGCCAGCAGCCCTCTATCCGGGGTGAACACTGAAGCTTTCTTT	CASSPLSGVNTEAFF
.	TRBV9	TRBJ2-1	TRBD1	TGTGCCAGCAGCGTAGAACAGGGGAGTGAGCAGTTCTTC	CASSVEQGSEQFF
.	TRBV7-2	TRBJ2-5	.	TGTGCCAGCAGCTTCACGGGGTTTGAGACCCAGTACTTC	CASSFTGFETQYF
few	TRBV5-1	TRBJ1-1	.	TGCGCCAGCAGCCCGCGGGGGGCTCGGGAAACTGAAGCTTTCTTT	CASSPRGARETEAFF
.	TRBV19	TRBJ1-2	TRBD1	TGTGCCATCTCACAGGGGCTGGGCTATGGCTACACCTTC	CAISQGLGYGYTF
.	TRBV29-1	TRBJ1-2	.	TGCAGCGTTGCGGGACAACCGAACTATGGCTACACCTTC	CSVAGQPNYGYTF
.	TRBV29-1	TRBJ2-2	TRBD1	TGCAGCGTCCCCGGGACAGGGGGCTGGAACACCGGGGAGCTGTTTTTT	CSVPGTGGWNTGELFF
.	TRBV15	TRBJ1-2	.	TGTGCCACCAGCAGAGATTCCGGTACACACCAGGACTATGGCTACACCTTC	CATSRDSGTHQDYGYTF
.	TRBV27	TRBJ1-2	TRBD1	TGTGCCAGCAGTTTAGGGACAGGGTATGGCTACACCTTC	CASSLGTGYGYTF
.	TRBV15	TRBJ2-2	TRBD2	TGTGCCACCTCTGCGGGAGGGTATTTGGAGCTGTTTTTT	CATSAGGYLELFF
.	TRBV19	TRBJ1-3	.	TGTGCCAGTCACGGACAGTTTGCTGGAAACACCATATATTTT	CASHGQFAGNTIYF
.	TRBV10-2	TRBJ2-1	.	TGCGCCAGCAGTGCCGGGCGACTAGAGGGCTACAATGAGCAGTTCTTC	CASSAGRLEGYNEQFF
.	TRBV5-1	TRBJ2-1	TRBD1	TGCGCCAGCAGCCTTACCGGGACAGGGATTGCAACTGAGCAGTTCTTC	CASSLTGTGIATEQFF
.	TRBV7-3	TRBJ2-3	TRBD2	TGTGCCAGCAGCTCAGGGACTAGCGGGAGATACACAGATACGCAGTATTTT	CASSSGTSGRYTDTQYF
.	TRBV5-4	TRBJ1-2	.	TGTGCCAGCAGGACGCCTACAGGGATGGATGGCTACACCTTC	CASRTPTGMDGYTF
.	TRBV6-5	TRBJ1-1	.	TGTGCCAGCAGTTACATGACCCAGGGAACTGAAGCTTTCTTT	CASSYMTQGTEAFF
.	TRBV19	TRBJ2-2	.	TGTGCCAGTAAGGAGCTTAGCATTGCCGGGGAGCTGTTTTTT	CASKELSIAGELFF
once	TRBV24-1	TRBJ2-3	.	TGTGCCACCAGTGCAGGGGCTTACACAGATACGCAGTATTTT	CATSAGAYTDTQYF
.	TRBV29-1	TRBJ1-6	.	TGCAGCGTTGAAGTTACGGGGTTGGATTCACCCCTCCACTTT	CSVEVTGLDSPLHF
.	TRBV7-9	TRBJ1-2	.	TGTGCCAGCAGCACCCGACAAGAATCTAACTATGGCTACACCTTC	CASSTRQESNYGYTF
.	TRBV5-1	TRBJ1-1	.	TGCGCCAGCAGCTTGGAGGGGGATGACACTGAAGCTTTCTTT	CASSLEGDDTEAFF
.	TRBV27	TRBJ1-1	TRBD1	TGTGCCAGCAGTTTAAAGGTCACAGGGGGCGGGAACACTGAAGCTTTCTTT	CASSLKVTGGGNTEAFF
few	TRBV30	TRBJ1-2	.	TGTGCCTGGAGTGTCTTATCTACAGGGTCGGGTGGCTACACCTTC	CAWSVLSTGSGGYTF
.	TRBV12-3/TRBV12-4	TRBJ1-1	.	TGTGCCAGCAGTCCGCCGGGGAGAACTGAAGCTTTCTTT	CASSPPGRTEAFF
.	TRBV9	TRBJ1-4	.	TGTGCCAGCAGCGCCCAGGGGACATTAGGGGAAAAACTGTTTTTT	CASSAQGTLGEKLFF
.	TRBV5-4	TRBJ1-2	TRBD1	TGTGCCAGCAGCTCTGGGACAGTTAACTATGGCTACACCTTC	CASSSGTVNYGYTF
.	TRBV4-2	TRBJ2-3	TRBD1	TGTGCCAGCAGCCAGGGGACAGGGGGCACAGATACGCAGTATTTT	CASSQGTGGTDTQYF
.	TRBV6-2/TRBV6-3	TRBJ2-3	.	TGTGCCAGCAGTCCCGACATCACAGATACGCAGTATTTT	CASSPDITDTQYF
few	TRBV14	TRBJ1-1	.	TGTGCCAGCGCACCGAGGGAGCGCCCGAACACTGAAGCTTTCTTT	CASAPRERPNTEAFF
.	TRBV2	TRBJ1-3	TRBD1	TGTGCCAGCAGTCGGGACAGGTCGGGAAACACCATATATTTT	CASSRDRSGNTIYF
.	TRBV6-6	TRBJ2-7	.	TGTGCCAGCAGCCCCCCCAGCACACTATCCTACGAGCAGTACTTC	CASSPPSTLSYEQYF
.	TRBV6-1	TRBJ1-5	TRBD1	TGTGCCAGCAGTGTTGGAGGGACAGCACCCAATCAGCCCCAGCATTTT	CASSVGGTAPNQPQHF
.	TRBV5-1	TRBJ2-3	TRBD1	TGCGCCAGCAGCGTGACAGGGGACGCAGATACGCAGTATTTT	CASSVTGDADTQYF
.	TRBV2	TRBJ1-5	.	TGTGCCAGCAGTTTGGGGGGTGGGCAGCCCCAGCATTTT	CASSLGGGQPQHF
.	TRBV13	TRBJ2-1	.	TGTGCCAGCAGCTTAGGCTGGAGGGAGCAGTTCTTC	CASSLGWREQFF
.	TRBV24-1	TRBJ2-7	TRBD1	TGTGCCACCAGTGATGGGACAGGGTTGTTATACGAGCAGTACTTC	CATSDGTGLLYEQYF
.	TRBV2	TRBJ1-3	.	TGTGCCAGCCACCAGGCCATTCAGGGAAACACCATATATTTT	CASHQAIQGNTIYF
.	TRBV7-7	TRBJ2-7	TRBD2	TGTGCCAGCAGCCCAGGACTAGCGGGAACCTACGAGCAGTACTTC	CASSPGLAGTYEQYF
.	TRBV7-2	TRBJ1-1	TRBD1	TGTGCCAGCAGCGTTAGCCCGGGACAGGAGAACACTGAAGCTTTCTTT	CASSVSPGQENTEAFF